This is a list of T cell receptor beta chains from one sample in a study of blood T cell repertoires in COVID-19. TCRdb's table, derived via immunoSEQ multiplex PCR, lists solely in-frame clones and lacks some. The table lists 60,000 to 85,000 clones, about four fifths of them singletons. Sequenced material: peripheral blood. These receptors were obtained from a man between 70 and 80 years old with acute or convalescent COVID-19. CDR3s include the opening cysteine and the closing phenylalanine or tryptophan. D genes are given only for firm matches. The listing skips clone size in some rows; elsewhere it reads once, few, many or a size class.

V,size,J,D,DNA,CDR3
TRBV15,-,TRBJ2-1,TRBD2,TGTGCCACCAGCAGGGGACTAGCGAATGAGCAGTTCTTC,CATSRGLANEQFF
TRBV6-2/TRBV6-3,-,TRBJ2-7,-,TGTGCCAGCAGTTACGGCGGCGCGGGCTACGAGCAGTACTTC,CASSYGGAGYEQYF
TRBV29-1,-,TRBJ2-3,-,TGCAGCGTTGAGGGACTCTCCGAAGGCAGCACAGATACGCAGTATTTT,CSVEGLSEGSTDTQYF
TRBV9,few,TRBJ1-1,-,TGTGCCAGCAGTCGCCGGGACATGAACACTGAAGCTTTCTTT,CASSRRDMNTEAFF
TRBV7-9,once,TRBJ1-1,-,TGTGCCAGCAGCCCGCGGTTCTCTGGTGGGAACACTGAAGCTTTCTTT,CASSPRFSGGNTEAFF
TRBV11-3,-,TRBJ1-1,-,TGTGCCAGCAGCCAGACAGGGAACACTGAAGCTTTCTTT,CASSQTGNTEAFF
TRBV18,few,TRBJ1-1,-,TGTGCCAGCTCACCGGGGAGACCCCCAGCTTTCTTT,CASSPGRPPAFF
TRBV19,once,TRBJ1-2,-,TGTGCCAGTAGTGGGCGGGGAGAAGTTCACTATGGCTACACCTTC,CASSGRGEVHYGYTF
TRBV28,-,TRBJ1-5,-,TGTGCCAGCAGCCCCCAGGAAGGAATCAATCAGCCCCAGCATTTT,CASSPQEGINQPQHF
TRBV29-1,-,TRBJ1-5,-,TGCAGCGTTGAACTCGCCGGGGGGGTAAATCAGCCCCAGCATTTT,CSVELAGGVNQPQHF
TRBV28,-,TRBJ1-1,-,TGTGCCACGGGGGTTCGGAACACTGAAGCTTTCTTT,CATGVRNTEAFF
TRBV19,-,TRBJ1-4,TRBD1,TGTGCCAGTAGAGGGACAGGAGAAGGTGAAAAACTGTTTTTT,CASRGTGEGEKLFF
TRBV16,-,TRBJ2-7,TRBD1,TGTGCCAGCAGCCACCTGGACAGGGCAAAGGGCTACGAGCAGTACTTC,CASSHLDRAKGYEQYF
TRBV6-8,-,TRBJ1-3,-,TGTGCCAGCACGATTACTGACGCAGAGGTTGCTGGAAACACCATATATTTT,CASTITDAEVAGNTIYF
TRBV6-5,once,TRBJ1-2,-,TGTGCCAGCAGTTACTCGGACGGCGGGTATGGCTACACCTTC,CASSYSDGGYGYTF
TRBV27,-,TRBJ2-6,-,TGTGCCAGCAGAAACCCCGGGACAGGGGCCAACGTCCTGACTTTC,CASRNPGTGANVLTF
TRBV7-2,-,TRBJ2-1,-,TGTGCCAGCAGCTTAATTCGTCTCAATGAGCAGTTCTTC,CASSLIRLNEQFF
TRBV10-2,-,TRBJ2-7,TRBD1,TGCGCCAGCAGTGAGTCGATCGGGGCAGGGGGACACGAGCAGTACTTC,CASSESIGAGGHEQYF
TRBV6-2/TRBV6-3,-,TRBJ2-5,-,TGTGCCAGCAGTTACTCGGCAGGCTTAGAGACCCAGTACTTC,CASSYSAGLETQYF
TRBV7-3,-,TRBJ2-1,-,TGTGCCAGCAGCTTAAATAGAGAAGTCAATGAGCAGTTCTTC,CASSLNREVNEQFF
TRBV10-3,-,TRBJ2-1,TRBD2,TGTGCCATCAGTGGGGCTAGCGGGGCTTACAATGAGCAGTTCTTC,CAISGASGAYNEQFF
TRBV4-1,-,TRBJ2-1,-,TGCGCCAGCAGCCAAGAAGGAGGGGATACTAGCTCCTACAATGAGCAGTTCTTC,CASSQEGGDTSSYNEQFF
TRBV27,-,TRBJ2-7,TRBD1,TGTGCCAGCAGTTTATTCCCGGACAGGGGGACCTACGAGCAGTACTTC,CASSLFPDRGTYEQYF
TRBV10-2,-,TRBJ1-6,-,TGCGCCAGCAGTTATACAGGTCAAGACGGGAATTCACCCCTCCACTTT,CASSYTGQDGNSPLHF
TRBV6-1,-,TRBJ2-1,-,TGTGCCAGCAGTGAACTCACGAGCTCCTACAATGAGCAGTTCTTC,CASSELTSSYNEQFF
TRBV7-2,-,TRBJ2-7,-,TGTGCCAGCAGCTTAAGGCCCGGGTCAACCAGCTCCTACGAGCAGTACTTC,CASSLRPGSTSSYEQYF
TRBV14,-,TRBJ2-3,-,TGTGCCAGCAGCCCCCCCGGACTGCTAAGCACAGATACGCAGTATTTT,CASSPPGLLSTDTQYF
TRBV6-2/TRBV6-3,-,TRBJ2-7,TRBD1,TGTGCCAGCAGCAACCCGGGACAGGTCCCCTACGAGCAGTACTTC,CASSNPGQVPYEQYF
TRBV10-3,-,TRBJ1-2,-,TGTGCCATCAGTGAAGGACAGAACTATGGCTACACCTTC,CAISEGQNYGYTF
TRBV5-4,-,TRBJ2-1,TRBD2,TGTGCCAGCAGTATGGGGACTAGCGGAGGCTATGAGCAGTTCTTC,CASSMGTSGGYEQFF
TRBV25-1,few,TRBJ1-1,TRBD1,TGTGCCAGCAGTTCGACAGGGGTGGGGGCTGAAGCTTTCTTT,CASSSTGVGAEAFF
TRBV9,-,TRBJ1-3,-,TGTGCCAGCAGCGCGAACCCAGACACCAGCTCTGGAAACACCATATATTTT,CASSANPDTSSGNTIYF
TRBV2,-,TRBJ2-2,-,TGTGCCAGCAGTCCGGACTCGAACACCGGGGAGCTGTTTTTT,CASSPDSNTGELFF
TRBV3-1/TRBV3-2,-,TRBJ1-2,-,TGTGCCAGCAGCCAACAGGGTGGCTACACCTTC,CASSQQGGYTF
TRBV5-1,-,TRBJ1-2,TRBD1,TGCGCCAGCAGCCTAAGGACAGGGTATGGCTACACCTTC,CASSLRTGYGYTF
TRBV10-2,-,TRBJ1-2,-,TGCGCCAGCAGGGAGTTTCACTACACCTTC,CASREFHYTF
TRBV10-3,-,TRBJ2-7,TRBD1,TGTGCCATCAGTGAGAAGACAGGGACCTACGAGCAGTACTTC,CAISEKTGTYEQYF
TRBV6-2/TRBV6-3,-,TRBJ2-2,-,TGTGCCAGCAGTTACCCGCTAGCGCGCACCGGGGAGCTGTTTTTT,CASSYPLARTGELFF
TRBV5-6,few,TRBJ2-7,TRBD2,TGTGCCAGCAGCCCCGGGGGGGGGTACGAGCAGTACTTC,CASSPGGGYEQYF
TRBV4-2,-,TRBJ2-1,TRBD2,TGTGCCAGCAGCCCTAGCGGGAGTAAAAATGAGCAGTTCTTC,CASSPSGSKNEQFF
TRBV2,-,TRBJ2-2,TRBD1,TGTGCCAGCACCCAACAGGGGGCTAACGGGGAGCTGTTTTTT,CASTQQGANGELFF
TRBV5-1,few,TRBJ2-1,TRBD2,TGCGCCAGCAGCTCCCAAGGACTAGCAGTTTATGAGCAGTTCTTC,CASSSQGLAVYEQFF
TRBV5-1,once,TRBJ1-5,-,TGCGCCAGCAGGCCAGGGGAAAATAGCAATCAGCCCCAGCATTTT,CASRPGENSNQPQHF
TRBV6-2/TRBV6-3,-,TRBJ2-2,TRBD1,TGTGCCAGCAGTTCATCAGGACAGGGGAAGTCCGGGGAGCTGTTTTTT,CASSSSGQGKSGELFF
TRBV9,-,TRBJ2-3,TRBD2,TGTGCCAGCAGCGTAGACGCTAGCGGGGGGGCTGATACGCAGTATTTT,CASSVDASGGADTQYF
TRBV6-6,-,TRBJ2-2,TRBD1,TGTGCCAGCAGTCGAGGGACAGGGGTTTCTACCGGGGAGCTGTTTTTT,CASSRGTGVSTGELFF
TRBV2,-,TRBJ2-4,-,TGTGCCAGCAGTGACCTTTTATTGGAGGCCAAAAACATTCAGTACTTC,CASSDLLLEAKNIQYF
TRBV7-9,-,TRBJ1-6,-,TGTGCCAGCAGCGAAAGGGGTGATTCACCCCTCCACTTT,CASSERGDSPLHF
TRBV6-5,-,TRBJ1-1,-,TGTGCCAGCAAAAAGGACACTTACACTGAAGCTTTCTTT,CASKKDTYTEAFF
TRBV7-8,once,TRBJ1-4,-,TGTGCCAGCAACAGGGCTAATGAAAAACTGTTTTTT,CASNRANEKLFF
TRBV7-2,-,TRBJ2-1,TRBD1,TGTGCCAGCAGCACGACAGGGGGACCCTACAATGAGCAGTTCTTC,CASSTTGGPYNEQFF
TRBV5-1,-,TRBJ2-7,-,TGCGCCAGCAGCTTGAGACAGCCGACCAGGGACGAGCAGTACTTC,CASSLRQPTRDEQYF
TRBV7-8,-,TRBJ1-2,-,TGTGCCAGCAGCTTAGCGGGGGCCCTCAACTATGGCTACACCTTC,CASSLAGALNYGYTF
TRBV6-1,-,TRBJ1-4,-,TGTGCCAGCAGTCTCGCGACAACTAATGAAAAACTGTTTTTT,CASSLATTNEKLFF
TRBV7-9,-,TRBJ2-1,TRBD1,TGTGCCAGCAGCTCAGGACAGGGAGGATATGAGCAGTTCTTC,CASSSGQGGYEQFF
TRBV30,-,TRBJ1-2,TRBD1,TGTGCCTGGAGTATCACAGGGGGCTATGGCTACACCTTC,CAWSITGGYGYTF
TRBV19,-,TRBJ2-1,-,TGTGCCAGTAGTACACACAGAGACAATGAGCAGTTCTTC,CASSTHRDNEQFF
TRBV20-1,few,TRBJ2-3,TRBD2,TGCAGTGCTAGTGAGAGCGGGGGCACAGATACGCAGTATTTT,CSASESGGTDTQYF
TRBV7-2,-,TRBJ1-5,TRBD1,TGTGCCAGCAGCTCCAGGGGGAGCAATCAGCCCCAGCATTTT,CASSSRGSNQPQHF